This section outlines one TCR beta chain sequence together with its context. The CDR3 totals 13 residues. The germline V gene has CDR1 LGHNA and CDR2 YNFKEQ. The trim removed 9 bases at V and 10 bases at J, leaving 6 bases unmatched. Produced via immunoSEQ multiplex PCR; TCRdb's table is partial and in-frame only. The sample has over 100,000 clones; approximately 90% are singletons. The data derive from a study of T cell changes during pregnancy in multiple sclerosis. This rearrangement joins TRBV4-2 to TRBJ2-2; TRBD1 matches 12 bases. This receptor was identified in a female donor with multiple sclerosis, enrolled in a pregnancy study. The specimen was peripheral blood, collected in the third trimester of pregnancy. CDR3 bases: TGTGCCAGTGGGACAGGGGGCATTGCGGAGCTGTTTTTT. Its protein is CASGTGGIAELFF.